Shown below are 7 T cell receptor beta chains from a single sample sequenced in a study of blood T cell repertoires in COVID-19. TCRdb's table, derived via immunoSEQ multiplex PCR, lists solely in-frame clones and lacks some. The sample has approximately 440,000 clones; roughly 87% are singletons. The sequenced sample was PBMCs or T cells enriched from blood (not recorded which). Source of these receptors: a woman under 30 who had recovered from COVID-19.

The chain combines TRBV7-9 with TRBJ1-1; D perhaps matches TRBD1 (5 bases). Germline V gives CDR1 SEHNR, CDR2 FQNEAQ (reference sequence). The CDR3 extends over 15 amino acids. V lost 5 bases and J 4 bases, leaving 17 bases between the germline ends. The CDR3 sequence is CASSPAPGRGTEAFF. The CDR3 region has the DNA TGTGCCAGCAGCCCCGCCCCCGGGAGGGGCACTGAAGCTTTCTTT.

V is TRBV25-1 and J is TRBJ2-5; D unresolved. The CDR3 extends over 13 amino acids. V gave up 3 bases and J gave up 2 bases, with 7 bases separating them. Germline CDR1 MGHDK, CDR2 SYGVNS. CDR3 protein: CASSDPNQETQYF. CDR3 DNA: TGTGCCAGCAGTGACCCCAATCAAGAGACCCAGTACTTC.

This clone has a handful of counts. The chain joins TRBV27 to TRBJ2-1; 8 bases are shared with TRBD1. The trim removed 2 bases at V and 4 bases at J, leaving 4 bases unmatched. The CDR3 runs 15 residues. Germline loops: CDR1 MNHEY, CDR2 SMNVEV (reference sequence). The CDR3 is CASSLTTGAYNEQFF. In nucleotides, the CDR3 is TGTGCCAGCAGTTTAACGACAGGGGCGTACAATGAGCAGTTCTTC.

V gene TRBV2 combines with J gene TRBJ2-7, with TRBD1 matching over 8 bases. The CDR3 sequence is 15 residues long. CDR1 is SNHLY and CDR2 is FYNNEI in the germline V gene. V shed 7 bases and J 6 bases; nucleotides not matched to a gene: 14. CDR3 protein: CASTPDREIFFEQYF. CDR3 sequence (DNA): TGTGCCAGCACCCCGGACAGGGAAATATTTTTCGAGCAGTACTTC.

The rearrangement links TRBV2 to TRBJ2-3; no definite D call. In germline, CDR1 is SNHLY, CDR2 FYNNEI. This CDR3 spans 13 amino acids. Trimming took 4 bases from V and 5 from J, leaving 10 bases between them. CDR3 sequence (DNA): TGTGCCAGCAGTGTTACTTCGGTAGATACGCAGTATTTT. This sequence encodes CASSVTSVDTQYF.

The CDR3 nucleotides are TGTGCCAGCGAGGGGGTCCGTTTCACCTTC. This gives the protein CASEGVRFTF. The V gene is TRBV2, the J gene TRBJ1-2; TRBD1 might be the D (6 bases). The V gene's germline CDR1 is SNHLY and CDR2 FYNNEI. The CDR3 sequence is 10 residues long. The V gene lost 8 bases and the J gene lost 13 bases, with 14 bases spanning the gap.

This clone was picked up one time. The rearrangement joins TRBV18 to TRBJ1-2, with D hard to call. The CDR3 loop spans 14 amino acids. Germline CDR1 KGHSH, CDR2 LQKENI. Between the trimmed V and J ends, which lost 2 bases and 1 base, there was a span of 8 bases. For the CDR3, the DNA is TGTGCCAGCTCACCAGAACGGAGTAACTATGGCTACACCTTC. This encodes CASSPERSNYGYTF.